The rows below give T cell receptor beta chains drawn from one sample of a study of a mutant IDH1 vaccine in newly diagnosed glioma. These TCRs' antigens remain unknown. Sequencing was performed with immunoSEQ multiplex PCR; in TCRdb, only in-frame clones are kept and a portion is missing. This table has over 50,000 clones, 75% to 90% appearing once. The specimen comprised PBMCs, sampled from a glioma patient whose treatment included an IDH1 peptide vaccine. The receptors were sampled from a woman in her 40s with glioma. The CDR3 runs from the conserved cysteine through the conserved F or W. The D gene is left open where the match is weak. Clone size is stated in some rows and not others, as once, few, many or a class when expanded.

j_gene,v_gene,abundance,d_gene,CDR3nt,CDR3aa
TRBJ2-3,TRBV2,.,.,TGTGCCAGCAGCAGGCGGTTGACAGATACGCAGTATTTT,CASSRRLTDTQYF
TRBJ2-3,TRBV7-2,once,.,TGTGCCAGCAGCTCGCTCACAGATACGCAGTATTTT,CASSSLTDTQYF
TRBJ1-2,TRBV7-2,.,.,TGTGCCAGCAGCCCCCAGGGAGATTGGGGCTACACCTTC,CASSPQGDWGYTF
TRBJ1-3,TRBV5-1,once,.,TGCGCCAGCAGTTACGGTAACGCTGGAAACACCATATATTTT,CASSYGNAGNTIYF
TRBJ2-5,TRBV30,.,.,TGTGCCTGGAGTGTAAGTCTAGCTTTACGAGAGACCCAGTACTTC,CAWSVSLALRETQYF
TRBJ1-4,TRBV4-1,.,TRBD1,TGCGCCAGCAGCCCGGGGACAGGGGGCAATGAAAAACTGTTTTTT,CASSPGTGGNEKLFF
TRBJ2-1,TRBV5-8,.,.,TGTGCCAGCAGCTTATACAGGCGGAATGAGCAGTTCTTC,CASSLYRRNEQFF
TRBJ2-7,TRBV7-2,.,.,TGTGCCAGCAGCTTAGGGCCCTCTCCCTCCTACGAGCAGTACTTC,CASSLGPSPSYEQYF
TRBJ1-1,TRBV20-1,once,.,TGCATCCCCGCGGGTGGAACTGAAGCTTTCTTT,CIPAGGTEAFF
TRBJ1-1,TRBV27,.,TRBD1,TGTGCCAGCAGTCCTACAGGGGTTGGGACTGAAGCTTTCTTT,CASSPTGVGTEAFF
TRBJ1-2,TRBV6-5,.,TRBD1,TGTGCCAGCAGTTTTACCGGGACAGGGCTCCTCGGGGGCTACACCTTC,CASSFTGTGLLGGYTF
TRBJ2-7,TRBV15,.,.,TGTGCCACCAGCGGGACACGCCAGGCGGTCTCCGAGCAGTACTTC,CATSGTRQAVSEQYF
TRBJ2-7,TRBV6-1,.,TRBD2,TGTGCCAGCATTCCTAGCGGGGGGATCTCCTACGAGCAGTACTTC,CASIPSGGISYEQYF
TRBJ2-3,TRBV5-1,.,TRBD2,TGCGCCAGCAGCTTGCCCCGACTAGCGGGAGGCACAGATACGCAGTATTTT,CASSLPRLAGGTDTQYF
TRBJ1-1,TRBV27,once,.,TGTGCCAGCAGCCGAACAGGGTCTCGGACTGAAGCTTTCTTT,CASSRTGSRTEAFF
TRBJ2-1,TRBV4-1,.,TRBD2,TGCGCCAGCAGCCAAAGCAGCGGGGGCCCGAGGAGAAATGAGCAGTTCTTC,CASSQSSGGPRRNEQFF
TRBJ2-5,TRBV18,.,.,TGTGCCAGCTCCCGGCAGTTGGGGGAGACCCAGTACTTC,CASSRQLGETQYF
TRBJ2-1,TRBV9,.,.,TGTGCCAGCAGCGGGGGGGGCTTCTATGAGCAGTTCTTC,CASSGGGFYEQFF
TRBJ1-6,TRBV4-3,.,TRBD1,TGCGCCAGCAGCCAAGGACAGGGGGCTTATAATTCACCCCTCCACTTT,CASSQGQGAYNSPLHF
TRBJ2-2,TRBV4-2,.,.,TGTGCCAGCAGCCGACAGGACCCGAACACCGGGGAGCTGTTTTTT,CASSRQDPNTGELFF
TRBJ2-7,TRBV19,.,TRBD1,TGTGCCAGTAGTATTGGGACAGGGCGCTACGAGCAGTACTTC,CASSIGTGRYEQYF
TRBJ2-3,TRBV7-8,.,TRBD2,TGTGCCAGCAGCCCCCAGCGGGAGAGGCCCGCAGATACGCAGTATTTT,CASSPQRERPADTQYF
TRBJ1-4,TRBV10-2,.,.,TGCGCCAGCAGTGACCGGGGGGAAGGGGGTGAAAAACTGTTTTTT,CASSDRGEGGEKLFF
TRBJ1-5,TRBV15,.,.,TGTGCCACCAGCACGGTGATCCGGCGGCAGCCCCAGCATTTT,CATSTVIRRQPQHF
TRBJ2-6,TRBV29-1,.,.,TGCAGCGTTGAATTTGCAGGGGGGGACTCTGGGGCCAACGTCCTGACTTTC,CSVEFAGGDSGANVLTF
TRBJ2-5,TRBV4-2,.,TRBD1,TGTGCCAGCAGCCACTCGGGACAGGGTGGAGAGACCCAGTACTTC,CASSHSGQGGETQYF
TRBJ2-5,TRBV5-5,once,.,TGTGCCAGCAGCCGAGGACAGAAAGAGACCCAGTACTTC,CASSRGQKETQYF
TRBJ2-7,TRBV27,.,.,TGTGCCAGCAGCTCCTCTCCGATCAGATACTACGAGCAGTACTTC,CASSSSPIRYYEQYF
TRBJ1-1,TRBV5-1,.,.,TGCGCCAGCAGCTTGGACTTAGCCACTGAAGCTTTCTTT,CASSLDLATEAFF